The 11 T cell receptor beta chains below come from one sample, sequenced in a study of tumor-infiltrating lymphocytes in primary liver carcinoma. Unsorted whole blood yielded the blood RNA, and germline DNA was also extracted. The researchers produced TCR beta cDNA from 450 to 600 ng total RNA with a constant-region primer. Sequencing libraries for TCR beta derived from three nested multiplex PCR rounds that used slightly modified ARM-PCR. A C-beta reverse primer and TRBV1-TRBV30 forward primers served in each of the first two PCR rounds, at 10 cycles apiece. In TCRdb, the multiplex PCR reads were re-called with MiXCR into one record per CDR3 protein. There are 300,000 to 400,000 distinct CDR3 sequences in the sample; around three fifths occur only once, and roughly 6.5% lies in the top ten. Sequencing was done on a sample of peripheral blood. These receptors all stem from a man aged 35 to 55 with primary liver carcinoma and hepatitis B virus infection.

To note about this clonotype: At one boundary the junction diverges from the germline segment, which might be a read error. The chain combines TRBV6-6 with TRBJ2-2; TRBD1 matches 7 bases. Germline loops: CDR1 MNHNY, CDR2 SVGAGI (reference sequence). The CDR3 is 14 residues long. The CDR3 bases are TGTGCCAGCAGTAACACAGGGGAGACCGGAGAGCTGTTTTTT. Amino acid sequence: CASSNTGETGELFF.

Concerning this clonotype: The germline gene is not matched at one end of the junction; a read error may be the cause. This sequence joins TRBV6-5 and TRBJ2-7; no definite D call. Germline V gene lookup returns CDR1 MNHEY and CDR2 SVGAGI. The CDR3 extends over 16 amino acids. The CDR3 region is CASMPALAASFYDQYF. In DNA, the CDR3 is TGTGCCAGCATGCCCGCACTGGCAGCATCCTTTTACGACCAGTACTTC.

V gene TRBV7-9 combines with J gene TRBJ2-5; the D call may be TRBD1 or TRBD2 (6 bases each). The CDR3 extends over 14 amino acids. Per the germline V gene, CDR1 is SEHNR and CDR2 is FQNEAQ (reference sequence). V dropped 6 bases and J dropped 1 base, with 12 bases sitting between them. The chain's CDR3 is CASSIGGGQETQYF. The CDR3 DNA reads TGTGCCAGCAGTATAGGAGGGGGCCAAGAGACCCAGTACTTC. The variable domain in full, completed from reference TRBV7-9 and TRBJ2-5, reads DTGVSQNPRHKITKRGQNVTFRCDPISEHNRLYWYRQTLGQGPEFLTYFQNEAQLEKSRLLSDRFSAERPKGSFSTLEIQRTEQGDSAMYLCASSIGGGQETQYFGPGTRLLVL.

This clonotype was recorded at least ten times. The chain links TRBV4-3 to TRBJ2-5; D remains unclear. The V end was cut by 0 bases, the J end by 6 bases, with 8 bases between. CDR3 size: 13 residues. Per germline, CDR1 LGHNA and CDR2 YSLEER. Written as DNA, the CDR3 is TGCGCCAGCAGCCAAGATCGTTGGAAGACCCAGTACTTC. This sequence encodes CASSQDRWKTQYF.

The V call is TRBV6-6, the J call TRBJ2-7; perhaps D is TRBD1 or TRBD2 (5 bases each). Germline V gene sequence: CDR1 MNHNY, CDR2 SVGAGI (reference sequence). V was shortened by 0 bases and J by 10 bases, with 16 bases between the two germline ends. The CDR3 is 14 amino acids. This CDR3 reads CASSYSGEAEEQYF. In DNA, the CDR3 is TGTGCCAGCAGTTACTCGGGGGAAGCGGAGGAACAGTACTTC.

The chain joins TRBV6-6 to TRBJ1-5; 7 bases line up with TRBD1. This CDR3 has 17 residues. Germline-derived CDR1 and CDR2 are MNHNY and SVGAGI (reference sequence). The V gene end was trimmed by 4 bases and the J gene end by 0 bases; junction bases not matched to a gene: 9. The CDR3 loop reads CASSLRTGDYSNQPQHF. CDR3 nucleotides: TGTGCCAGCAGTTTGCGGACAGGAGATTATAGCAATCAGCCCCAGCATTTT.

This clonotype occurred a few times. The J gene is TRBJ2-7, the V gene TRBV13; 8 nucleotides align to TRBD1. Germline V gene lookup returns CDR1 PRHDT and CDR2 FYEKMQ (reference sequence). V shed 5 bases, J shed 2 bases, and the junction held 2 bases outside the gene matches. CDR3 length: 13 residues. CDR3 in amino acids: CASSATGAYEQYF. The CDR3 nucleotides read TGTGCCAGCAGCGCGACAGGGGCCTACGAGCAGTACTTC.

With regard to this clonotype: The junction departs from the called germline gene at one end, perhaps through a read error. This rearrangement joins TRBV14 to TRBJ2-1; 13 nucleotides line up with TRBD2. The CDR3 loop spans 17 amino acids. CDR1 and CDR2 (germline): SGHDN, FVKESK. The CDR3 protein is CASSPITRTSGSDEQLF. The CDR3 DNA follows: TGTGCCAGCAGCCCTATTACCCGGACTAGCGGGAGTGATGAGCAGCTCTTC.

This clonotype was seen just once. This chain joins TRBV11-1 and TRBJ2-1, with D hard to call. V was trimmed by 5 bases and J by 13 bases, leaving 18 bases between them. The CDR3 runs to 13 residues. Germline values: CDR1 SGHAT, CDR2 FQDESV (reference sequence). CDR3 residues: CASSLLQETDQFF. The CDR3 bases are TGTGCCAGCAGCCTCCTCCAAGAGACTGATCAGTTCTTC.

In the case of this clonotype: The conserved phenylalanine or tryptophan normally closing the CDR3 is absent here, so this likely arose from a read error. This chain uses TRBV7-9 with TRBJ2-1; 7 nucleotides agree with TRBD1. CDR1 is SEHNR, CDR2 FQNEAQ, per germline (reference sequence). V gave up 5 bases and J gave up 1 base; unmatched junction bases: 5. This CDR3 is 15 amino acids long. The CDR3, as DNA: TGTGCCAGCAGCCTCAGGGGGTTGTCCTACAATGAGCAGTTCTTA. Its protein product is CASSLRGLSYNEQFL.

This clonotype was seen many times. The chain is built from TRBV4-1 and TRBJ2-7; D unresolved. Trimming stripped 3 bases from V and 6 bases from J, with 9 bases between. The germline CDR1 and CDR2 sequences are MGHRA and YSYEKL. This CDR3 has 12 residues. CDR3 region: CASSHNIGEQYF. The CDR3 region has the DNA TGCGCCAGCAGCCATAACATTGGCGAGCAGTACTTC.